Sequencing of this T cell receptor beta chain was carried out in a study of T cell changes during pregnancy in multiple sclerosis. There are 14 residues in the CDR3. Deletions cut 5 bases from V and 0 bases from J, with 12 bases between. From germline, CDR1 is SQVTM and CDR2 ANQGSEA. Profiled with immunoSEQ multiplex PCR; TCRdb holds only in-frame clones, not every one. The repertoire holds fewer than 75,000 clones, roughly nine tenths seen once, with under 1.5% in the top ten. The chain employs TRBV29-1 and TRBJ2-3; a possible D gene is TRBD1 (5 bases). Sample: peripheral blood, taken in the second trimester of pregnancy. This TCR came from a female donor with multiple sclerosis, enrolled in a pregnancy study. The CDR3 DNA is TGCAGCGTTCGGACATTAACTAGCACAGATACGCAGTATTTT. Residues: CSVRTLTSTDTQYF.